This T cell receptor (beta chain) emerged from a study of vaccination effects on CD4 cells after COVID-19. With V trimmed by 4 bases and J by 0 bases, 12 bases remained unmatched. The CDR3 contains 18 residues. Germline V gene sequence: CDR1 SNHLY, CDR2 FYNNEI. This clone was detected a few times. Its antigen is currently unknown. Profiled with immunoSEQ multiplex PCR; TCRdb holds only in-frame clones, not every one. The sample consists of roughly 27,000 clones, about 77% of them appearing once. Peptide-pool stimulation followed by sequencing identified expanded antigen-specific CD4+ clonotypes in the ViraFEST assay. Investigators separated out CD4+ T cells once 9 to 11 days of culture had passed. The person's infection with SARS-CoV-2, confirmed by PCR, took place between March and December 2020. Supplemented with roughly 10 IU/ml IL-2 and 9.5 to 10 ug/ml peptides, two million PBMC per well were kept in culture.

Sequences were derived from CD4+ T cells from PBMCs cultured with HCoV-NL63 spike peptides, sampled before COVID-19 vaccination. The gene calls are TRBV2 and TRBJ2-1, with 7 bases matching TRBD2. The TCR comes from a human donor who had a prior SARS-CoV-2 infection. The chain's CDR3 is CASSGGGTMGSSYNEQFF. The CDR3, as DNA: TGTGCCAGCAGTGGGGGAGGGACCATGGGGAGCTCCTACAATGAGCAGTTCTTC.